This T cell receptor (beta chain) was recorded in a study of OX40 agonist ivuxolimab in advanced cancers. Measured with immunoSEQ multiplex PCR; TCRdb has only the in-frame clones, and not every one. The table records about 73,000 clones, 86% of them present only once. The CDR3 has 17 residues. The specimen was CD4+ or CD8+ T cells sorted from blood, collected in a trial of the OX40 agonist ivuxolimab. This TCR came from an adult with an advanced solid tumor such as melanoma, head and neck, liver or kidney cancer. The chain has TRBV12-1 and TRBJ2-7; TRBD1 reflects the table's D call only, with no check against the DNA. TRBV12-1 is designated a pseudogene. The CDR3, as DNA: TGTGCCAGCAGCTTTGAGAACCGGGACAGGGCAAGATGGGAGCAGTACTTC. This sequence encodes CASSFENRDRARWEQYF.